Sequencing of this T cell receptor beta chain was carried out in a study of T-cell memory formation after mild COVID-19. V lost 5 bases and J 6 bases, leaving 16 bases between the germline ends. CDR1 SQVTM and CDR2 ANQGSEA come from the germline V gene. This CDR3 has 13 amino acids. TCRdb processed the 5' RACE reads anew with MiXCR; each CDR3 protein has one entry. The profile shows a few hundred thousand distinct CDR3 sequences, under 25% of them singletons. This clonotype was observed at least ten times. This receptor was obtained from an adult woman who had mild COVID-19 (a few samples of this study predate the infection). Cell type and time point are not known. Specimen: PBMCs or a T cell subset sorted from them (not recorded which). This rearrangement joins TRBV29-1 to TRBJ1-2; D is perhaps TRBD1 (5 bases). The CDR3 DNA follows: TGCAGCGTTTTATGGACAACCGCCGATGGCTACACCTTC. This sequence encodes CSVLWTTADGYTF.